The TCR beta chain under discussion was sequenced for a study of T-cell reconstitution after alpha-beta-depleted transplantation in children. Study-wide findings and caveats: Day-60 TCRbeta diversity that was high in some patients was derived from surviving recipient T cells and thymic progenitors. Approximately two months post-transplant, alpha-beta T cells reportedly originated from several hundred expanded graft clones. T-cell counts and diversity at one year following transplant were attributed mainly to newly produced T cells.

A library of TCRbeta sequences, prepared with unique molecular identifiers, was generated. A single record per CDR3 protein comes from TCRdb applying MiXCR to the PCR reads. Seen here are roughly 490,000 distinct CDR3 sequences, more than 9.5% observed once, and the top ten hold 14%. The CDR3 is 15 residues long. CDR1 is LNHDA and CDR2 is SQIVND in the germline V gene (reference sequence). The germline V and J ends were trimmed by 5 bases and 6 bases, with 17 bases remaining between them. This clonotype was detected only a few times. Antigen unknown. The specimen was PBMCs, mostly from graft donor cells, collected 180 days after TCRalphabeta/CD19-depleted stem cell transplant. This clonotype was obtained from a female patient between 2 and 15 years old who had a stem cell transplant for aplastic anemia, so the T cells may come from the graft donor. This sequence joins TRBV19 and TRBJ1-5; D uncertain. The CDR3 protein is CASSHGRVRSQPQHF. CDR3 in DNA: TGTGCCAGTAGTCATGGACGGGTTAGGAGTCAGCCCCAGCATTTT.